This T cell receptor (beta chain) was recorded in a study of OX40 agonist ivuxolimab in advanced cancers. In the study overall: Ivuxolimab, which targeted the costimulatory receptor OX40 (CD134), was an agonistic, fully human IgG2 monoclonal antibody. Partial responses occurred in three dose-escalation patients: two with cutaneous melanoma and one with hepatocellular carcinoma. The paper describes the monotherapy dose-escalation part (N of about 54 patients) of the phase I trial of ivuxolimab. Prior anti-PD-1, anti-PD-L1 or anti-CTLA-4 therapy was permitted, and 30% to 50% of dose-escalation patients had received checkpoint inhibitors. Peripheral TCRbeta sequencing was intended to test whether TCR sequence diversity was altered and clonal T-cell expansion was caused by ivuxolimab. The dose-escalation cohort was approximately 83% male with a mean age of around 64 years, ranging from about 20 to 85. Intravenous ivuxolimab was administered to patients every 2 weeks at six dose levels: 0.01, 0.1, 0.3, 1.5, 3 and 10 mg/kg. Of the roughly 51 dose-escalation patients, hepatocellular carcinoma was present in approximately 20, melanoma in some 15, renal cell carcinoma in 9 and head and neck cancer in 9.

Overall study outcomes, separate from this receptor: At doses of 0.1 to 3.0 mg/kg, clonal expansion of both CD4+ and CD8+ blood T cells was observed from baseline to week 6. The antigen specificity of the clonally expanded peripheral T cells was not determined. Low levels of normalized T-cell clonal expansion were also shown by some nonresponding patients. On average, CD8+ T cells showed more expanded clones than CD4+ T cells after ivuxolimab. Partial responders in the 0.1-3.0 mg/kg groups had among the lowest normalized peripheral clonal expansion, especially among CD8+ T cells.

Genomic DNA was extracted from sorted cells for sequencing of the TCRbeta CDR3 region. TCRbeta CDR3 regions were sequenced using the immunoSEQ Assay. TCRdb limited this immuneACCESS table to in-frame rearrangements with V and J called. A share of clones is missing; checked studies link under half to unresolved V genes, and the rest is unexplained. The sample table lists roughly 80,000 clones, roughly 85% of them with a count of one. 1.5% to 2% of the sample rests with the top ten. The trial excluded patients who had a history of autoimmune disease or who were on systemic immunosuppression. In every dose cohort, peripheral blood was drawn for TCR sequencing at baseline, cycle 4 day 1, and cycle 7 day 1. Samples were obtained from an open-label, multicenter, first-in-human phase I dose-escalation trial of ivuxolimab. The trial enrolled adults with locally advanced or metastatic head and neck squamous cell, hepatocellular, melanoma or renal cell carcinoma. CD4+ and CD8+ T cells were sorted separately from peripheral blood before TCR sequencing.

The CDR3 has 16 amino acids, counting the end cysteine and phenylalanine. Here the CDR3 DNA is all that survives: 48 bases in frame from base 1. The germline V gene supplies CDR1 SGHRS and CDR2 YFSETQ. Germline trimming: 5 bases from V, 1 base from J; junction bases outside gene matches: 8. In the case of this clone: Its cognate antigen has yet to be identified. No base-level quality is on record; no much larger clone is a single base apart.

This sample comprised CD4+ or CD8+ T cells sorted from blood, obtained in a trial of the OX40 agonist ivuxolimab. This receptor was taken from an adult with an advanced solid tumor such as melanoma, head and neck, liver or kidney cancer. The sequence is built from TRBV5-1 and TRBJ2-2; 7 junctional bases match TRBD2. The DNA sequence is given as TGCGCCAGCAGTAGAAGCGGACTAGGGAACACCGGGGAGCTGTTTTTT. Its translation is CASSRSGLGNTGELFF.